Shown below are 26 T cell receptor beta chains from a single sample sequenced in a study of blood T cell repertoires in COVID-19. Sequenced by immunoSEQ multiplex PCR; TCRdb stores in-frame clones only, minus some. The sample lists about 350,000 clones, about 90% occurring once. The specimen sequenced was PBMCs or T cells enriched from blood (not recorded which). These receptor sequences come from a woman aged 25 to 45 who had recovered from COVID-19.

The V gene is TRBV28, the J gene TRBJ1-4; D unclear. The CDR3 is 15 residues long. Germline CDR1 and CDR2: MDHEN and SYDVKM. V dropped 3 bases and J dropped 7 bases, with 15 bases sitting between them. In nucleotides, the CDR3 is TGTGCCAGCAGTTTTCCCGGGGAAGGTGGTGAAAAACTGTTTTTT. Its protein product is CASSFPGEGGEKLFF.

CDR3 sequence: CASSSGGFYEQYF. In DNA, the CDR3 is TGTGCCAGCAGCTCCGGGGGGTTTTACGAGCAGTACTTC. J is TRBJ2-7 and V is TRBV7-9; TRBD2 matches 7 bases. The V and J ends lost 4 bases and 4 bases, in that order; junction bases with no gene match: 4. The CDR3 runs 13 residues. Germline V gene lookup returns CDR1 SEHNR and CDR2 FQNEAQ (reference sequence).

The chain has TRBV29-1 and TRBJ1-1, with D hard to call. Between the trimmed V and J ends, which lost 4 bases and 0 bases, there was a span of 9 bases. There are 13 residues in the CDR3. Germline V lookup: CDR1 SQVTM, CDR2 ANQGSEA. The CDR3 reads CSVGRLMNTEAFF. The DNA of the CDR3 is TGCAGCGTTGGGCGGCTCATGAACACTGAAGCTTTCTTT.

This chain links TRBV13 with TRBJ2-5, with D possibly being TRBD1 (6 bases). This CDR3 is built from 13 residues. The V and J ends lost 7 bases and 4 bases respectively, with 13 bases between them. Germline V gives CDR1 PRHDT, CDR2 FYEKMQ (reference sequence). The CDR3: CASTFRGVETQYF. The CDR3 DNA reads TGTGCCAGCACCTTCAGGGGTGTAGAGACCCAGTACTTC. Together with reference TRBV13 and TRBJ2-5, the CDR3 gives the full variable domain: AAGVIQSPRHLIKEKRETATLKCYPIPRHDTVYWYQQGPGQDPQFLISFYEKMQSDKGSIPDRFSAQQFSDYHSELNMSSLELGDSALYFCASTFRGVETQYFGPGTRLLVL.

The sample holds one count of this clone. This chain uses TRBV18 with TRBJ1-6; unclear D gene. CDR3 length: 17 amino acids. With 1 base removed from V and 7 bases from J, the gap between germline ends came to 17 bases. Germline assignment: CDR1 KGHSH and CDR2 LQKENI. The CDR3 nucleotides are TGTGCCAGCTCACCACTTGACACATTTGTCAGAAATTCACCCCTCCACTTT. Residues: CASSPLDTFVRNSPLHF.

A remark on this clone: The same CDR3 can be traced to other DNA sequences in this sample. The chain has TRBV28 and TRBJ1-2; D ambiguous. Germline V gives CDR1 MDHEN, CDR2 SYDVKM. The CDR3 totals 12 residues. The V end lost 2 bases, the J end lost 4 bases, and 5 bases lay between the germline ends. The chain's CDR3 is CASSLGLYGYTF. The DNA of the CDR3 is TGTGCCAGCAGTTTAGGCCTCTATGGCTACACCTTC.

CDR3 amino acids: CASSSDLDRGTDEQYF. The CDR3 DNA sequence: TGCGCCAGCAGCTCGGATTTGGACAGGGGAACCGACGAGCAGTACTTC. The V and J genes are TRBV5-1 and TRBJ2-7; 9 nucleotides align to TRBD1. This CDR3 is 16 amino acids long. Germline V gives CDR1 SGHRS, CDR2 YFSETQ. The V segment lost 3 bases and the J segment 5 bases; nucleotides outside the gene matches: 12.

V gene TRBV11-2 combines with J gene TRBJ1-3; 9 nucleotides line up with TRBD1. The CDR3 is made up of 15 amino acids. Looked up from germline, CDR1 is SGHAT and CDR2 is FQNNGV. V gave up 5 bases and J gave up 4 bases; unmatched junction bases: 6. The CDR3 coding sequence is TGTGCCAGCAGCAATCCGGGACAGGGAGGAAACACCATATATTTT. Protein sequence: CASSNPGQGGNTIYF. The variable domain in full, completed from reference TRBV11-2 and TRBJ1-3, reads EAGVAQSPRYKIIEKRQSVAFWCNPISGHATLYWYQQILGQGPKLLIQFQNNGVVDDSQLPKDRFSAERLKGVDSTLKIQPAKLEDSAVYLCASSNPGQGGNTIYFGEGSWLTVV.

CDR3 sequence reads: CASSQGRGVVYTGELFF. CDR3 bases: TGCGCCAGCAGCCAAGGACGGGGGGTTGTTTACACCGGGGAGCTGTTTTTT. The chain carries TRBV5-1 and TRBJ2-2, with TRBD2 matching over 7 bases. Germline V lookup: CDR1 SGHRS, CDR2 YFSETQ. V lost 4 bases and J lost 3; bases outside the gene matches: 12. CDR3 length: 17 amino acids.

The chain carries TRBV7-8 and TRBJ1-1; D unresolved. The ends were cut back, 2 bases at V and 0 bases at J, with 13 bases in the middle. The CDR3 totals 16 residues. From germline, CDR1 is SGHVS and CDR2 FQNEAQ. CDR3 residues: CASSLTEWRLNTEAFF. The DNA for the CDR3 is TGTGCCAGCAGCTTAACCGAATGGCGGCTGAACACTGAAGCTTTCTTT. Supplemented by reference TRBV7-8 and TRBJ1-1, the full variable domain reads GAGVSQSPRYKVAKRGQDVALRCDPISGHVSLFWYQQALGQGPEFLTYFQNEAQLDKSGLPSDRFFAERPEGSVSTLKIQRTQQEDSAVYLCASSLTEWRLNTEAFFGQGTRLTVV.

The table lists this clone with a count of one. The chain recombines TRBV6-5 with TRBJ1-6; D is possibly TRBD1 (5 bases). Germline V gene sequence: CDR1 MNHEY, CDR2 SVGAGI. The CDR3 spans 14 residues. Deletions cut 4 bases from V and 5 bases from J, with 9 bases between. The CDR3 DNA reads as TGTGCCAGCAGTTCGGGGACTAATAATTCACCCCTCCACTTT. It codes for CASSSGTNNSPLHF.

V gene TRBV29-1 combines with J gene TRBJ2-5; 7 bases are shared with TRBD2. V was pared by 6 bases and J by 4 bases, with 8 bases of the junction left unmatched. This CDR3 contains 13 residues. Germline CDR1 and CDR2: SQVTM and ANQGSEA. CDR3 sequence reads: CSVEGTNRETQYF. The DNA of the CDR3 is TGCAGCGTCGAGGGGACTAATCGAGAGACCCAGTACTTC.

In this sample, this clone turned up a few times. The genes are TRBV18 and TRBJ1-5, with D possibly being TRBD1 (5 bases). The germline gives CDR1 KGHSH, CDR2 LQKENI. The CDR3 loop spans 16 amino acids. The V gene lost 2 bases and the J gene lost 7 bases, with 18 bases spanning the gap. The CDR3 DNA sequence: TGTGCCAGCTCACCATACGGCGCGAATTGGGGCCAGCCCCAGCATTTT. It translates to CASSPYGANWGQPQHF. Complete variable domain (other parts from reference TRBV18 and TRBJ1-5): NAGVMQNPRHLVRRRGQEARLRCSPMKGHSHVYWYRQLPEEGLKFMVYLQKENIIDESGMPKERFSAEFPKEGPSILRIQQVVRGDSAAYFCASSPYGANWGQPQHFGDGTRLSIL.

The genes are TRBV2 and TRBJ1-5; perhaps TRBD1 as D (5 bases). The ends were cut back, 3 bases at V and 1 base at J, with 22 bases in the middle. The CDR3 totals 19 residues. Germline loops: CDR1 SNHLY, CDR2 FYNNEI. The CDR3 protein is CASSDPLRRAGESNQPQHF. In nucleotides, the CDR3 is TGTGCCAGCAGTGACCCCCTCCGCAGGGCAGGAGAAAGCAATCAGCCCCAGCATTTT.

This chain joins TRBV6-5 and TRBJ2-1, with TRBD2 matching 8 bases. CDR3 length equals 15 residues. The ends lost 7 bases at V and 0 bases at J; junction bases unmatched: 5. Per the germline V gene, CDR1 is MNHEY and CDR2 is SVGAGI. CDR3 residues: CASTPRGGSYNEQFF. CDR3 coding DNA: TGTGCCAGCACCCCCCGGGGGGGCTCCTACAATGAGCAGTTCTTC.

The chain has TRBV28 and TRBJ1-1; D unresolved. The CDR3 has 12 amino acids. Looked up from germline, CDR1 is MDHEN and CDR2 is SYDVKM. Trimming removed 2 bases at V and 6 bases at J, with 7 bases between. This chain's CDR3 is CASSLRQAEAFF. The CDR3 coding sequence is TGTGCCAGCAGTTTAAGGCAGGCTGAAGCTTTCTTT.

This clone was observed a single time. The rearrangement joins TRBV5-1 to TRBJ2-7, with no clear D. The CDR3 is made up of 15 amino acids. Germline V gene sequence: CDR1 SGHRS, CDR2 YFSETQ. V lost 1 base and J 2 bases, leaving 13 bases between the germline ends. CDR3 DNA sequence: TGCGCCAGCAGCTTGAGTCTGATTAACACCTACGAGCAGTACTTC. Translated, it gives CASSLSLINTYEQYF.

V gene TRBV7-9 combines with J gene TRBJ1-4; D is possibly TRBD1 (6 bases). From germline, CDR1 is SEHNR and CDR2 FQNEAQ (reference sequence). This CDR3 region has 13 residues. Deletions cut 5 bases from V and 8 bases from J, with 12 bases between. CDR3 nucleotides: TGTGCCAGCAGCACAGGGACGGGAGAAAAACTGTTTTTT. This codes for CASSTGTGEKLFF.

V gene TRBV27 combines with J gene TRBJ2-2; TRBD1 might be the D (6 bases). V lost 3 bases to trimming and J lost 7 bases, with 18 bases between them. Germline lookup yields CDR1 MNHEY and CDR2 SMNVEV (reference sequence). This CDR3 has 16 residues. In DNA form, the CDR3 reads TGTGCCAGCAGTTTGGTGGTTTCCAGGGGAAACGGGGAGCTGTTTTTT. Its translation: CASSLVVSRGNGELFF.

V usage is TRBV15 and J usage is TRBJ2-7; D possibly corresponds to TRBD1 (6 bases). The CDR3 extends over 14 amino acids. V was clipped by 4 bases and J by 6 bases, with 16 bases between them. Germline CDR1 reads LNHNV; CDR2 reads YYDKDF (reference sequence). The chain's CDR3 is CATSIRNRETEQYF. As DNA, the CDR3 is TGTGCCACCAGCATCCGGAACAGGGAAACCGAGCAGTACTTC.

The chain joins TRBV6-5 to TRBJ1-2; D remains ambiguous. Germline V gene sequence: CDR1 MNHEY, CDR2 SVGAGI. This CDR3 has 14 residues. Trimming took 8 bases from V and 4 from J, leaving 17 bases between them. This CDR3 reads CASGNPYSSYGYTF. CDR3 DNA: TGTGCCAGCGGAAATCCCTACAGCTCCTATGGCTACACCTTC.

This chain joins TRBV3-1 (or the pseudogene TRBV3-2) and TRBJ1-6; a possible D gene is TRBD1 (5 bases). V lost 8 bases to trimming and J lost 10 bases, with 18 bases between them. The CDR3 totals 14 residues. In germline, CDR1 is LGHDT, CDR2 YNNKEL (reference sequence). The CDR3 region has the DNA TGTGCCAGCCGAGCCAACAACCAGGGATCACCCCTCCACTTT. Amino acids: CASRANNQGSPLHF.

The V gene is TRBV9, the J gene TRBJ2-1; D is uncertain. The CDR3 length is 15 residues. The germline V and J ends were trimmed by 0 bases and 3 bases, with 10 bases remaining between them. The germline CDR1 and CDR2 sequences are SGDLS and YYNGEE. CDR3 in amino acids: CASSVAVTNYNEQFF. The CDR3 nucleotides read TGTGCCAGCAGCGTAGCAGTGACAAACTACAATGAGCAGTTCTTC.

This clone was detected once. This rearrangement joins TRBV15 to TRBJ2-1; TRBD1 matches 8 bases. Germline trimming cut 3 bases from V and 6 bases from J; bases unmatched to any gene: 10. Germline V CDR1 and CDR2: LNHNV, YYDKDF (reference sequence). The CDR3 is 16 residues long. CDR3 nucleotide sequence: TGTGCCACCAGCAGGATTGACAGGGGATGGACCAATGAGCAGTTCTTC. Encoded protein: CATSRIDRGWTNEQFF. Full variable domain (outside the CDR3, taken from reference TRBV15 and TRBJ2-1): DAMVIQNPRYQVTQFGKPVTLSCSQTLNHNVMYWYQQKSSQAPKLLFHYYDKDFNNEADTPDNFQSRRPNTSFCFLDIRSPGLGDTAMYLCATSRIDRGWTNEQFFGPGTRLTVL.

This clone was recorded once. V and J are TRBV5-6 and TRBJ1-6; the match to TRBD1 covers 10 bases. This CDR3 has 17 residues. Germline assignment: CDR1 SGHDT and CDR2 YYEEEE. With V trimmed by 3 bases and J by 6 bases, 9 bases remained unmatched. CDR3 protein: CASSSPGQGLGNSPLHF. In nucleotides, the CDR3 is TGTGCCAGCAGCTCCCCGGGACAGGGGCTGGGTAATTCACCCCTCCACTTT.

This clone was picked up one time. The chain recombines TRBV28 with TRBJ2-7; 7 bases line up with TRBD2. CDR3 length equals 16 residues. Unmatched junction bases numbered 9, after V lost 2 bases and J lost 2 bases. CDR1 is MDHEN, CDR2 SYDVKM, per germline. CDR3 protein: CASSLGSGVITYEQYF. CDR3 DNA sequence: TGTGCCAGCAGTTTAGGGAGCGGGGTCATTACCTACGAGCAGTACTTC.